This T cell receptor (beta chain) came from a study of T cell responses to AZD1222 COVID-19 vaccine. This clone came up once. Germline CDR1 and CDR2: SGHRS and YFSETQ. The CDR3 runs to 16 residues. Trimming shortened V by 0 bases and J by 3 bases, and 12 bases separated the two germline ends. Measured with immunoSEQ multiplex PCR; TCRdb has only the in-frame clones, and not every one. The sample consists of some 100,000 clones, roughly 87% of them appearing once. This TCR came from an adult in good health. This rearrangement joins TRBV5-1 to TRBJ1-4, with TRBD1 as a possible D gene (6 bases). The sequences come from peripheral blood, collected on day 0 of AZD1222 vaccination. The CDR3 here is CASSLAAGVANEKLFF. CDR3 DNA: TGCGCCAGCAGCTTGGCAGCAGGGGTGGCTAATGAAAAACTGTTTTTT.